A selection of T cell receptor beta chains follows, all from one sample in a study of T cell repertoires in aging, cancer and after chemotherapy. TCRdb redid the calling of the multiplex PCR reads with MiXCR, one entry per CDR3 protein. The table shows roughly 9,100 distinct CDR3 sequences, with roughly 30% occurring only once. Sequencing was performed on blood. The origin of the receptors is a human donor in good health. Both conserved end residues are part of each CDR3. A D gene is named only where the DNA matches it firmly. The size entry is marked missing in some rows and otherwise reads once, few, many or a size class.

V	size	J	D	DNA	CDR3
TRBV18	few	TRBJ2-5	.	TGTGCCAGCTCACCAGGGGTCGGGGAAAAGACCCAGTACTTC	CASSPGVGEKTQYF
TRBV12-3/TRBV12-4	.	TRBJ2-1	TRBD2	TGTGCCAGCAGCTCCGAAGATAGGACTAGCGGGAGGGGGAATGAGCAGTTCTTC	CASSSEDRTSGRGNEQFF
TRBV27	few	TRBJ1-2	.	TGTGCCCCCCCAGGGTATGGCTACACCTTC	CAPPGYGYTF
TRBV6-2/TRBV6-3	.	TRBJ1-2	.	TGTGCCAGCAGTTCCGGCGGCTCATACTATGGCTACACCTTC	CASSSGGSYYGYTF
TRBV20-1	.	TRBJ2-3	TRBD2	TGCAGTGCTAGGACTAGCGGGACAGATACGCAGTATTTT	CSARTSGTDTQYF
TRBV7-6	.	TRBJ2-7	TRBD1	TGTGCCAGCAGCCGAGCAGGGGGCCTCGACCCCGAGCAGTACTTC	CASSRAGGLDPEQYF
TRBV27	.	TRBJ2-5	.	TGTGCCAGCAGGAGGGCAGGGGGGCGAGAGACCCAGTACTTC	CASRRAGGRETQYF
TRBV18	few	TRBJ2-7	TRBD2	TGTGCCAGCTCACCAGTAGGGTCGGGGGGCTACGAGCAGTACTTC	CASSPVGSGGYEQYF
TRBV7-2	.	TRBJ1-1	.	TGTGCCAGCAACCTCGCCGCAGGGTGGGTGAACACTGAAGCTTTCTTT	CASNLAAGWVNTEAFF
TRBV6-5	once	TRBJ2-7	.	TGTGCCAGCAGCTCTGACTACGAGCAGTACTTC	CASSSDYEQYF
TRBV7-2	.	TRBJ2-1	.	TGTGCCAGCAGCTTAGTCCCCGACAGTAACAATGAGCAGTTCTTC	CASSLVPDSNNEQFF
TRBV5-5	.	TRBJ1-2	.	TGTGCCAGCAGCTTGGGATCGGGTTTTAACTATGGCTACACCTTC	CASSLGSGFNYGYTF
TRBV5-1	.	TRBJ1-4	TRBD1	TGTGCCAGCAGCCCCCGGGACAGGTCTAATGAAAAACTGTTTTTT	CASSPRDRSNEKLFF
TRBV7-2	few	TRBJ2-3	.	TGTGCCAGCAGCTTAGGGTATTCTGGCAGGGATACGCAGTATTTT	CASSLGYSGRDTQYF
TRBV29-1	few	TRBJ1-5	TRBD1	TGCAGCGTCCGACCCACAGGGGGCGCAGTAAAACAGCCCCAGCATTTT	CSVRPTGGAVKQPQHF
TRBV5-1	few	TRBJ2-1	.	TGCGCCAGCAGCTGGGGGTCAGGAGGAAATGAGCAGTTCTTC	CASSWGSGGNEQFF
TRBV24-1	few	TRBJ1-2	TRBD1	TGTGCCACCAGTGACACCGGACAGGGAATAGCTGGCTACACCTTC	CATSDTGQGIAGYTF
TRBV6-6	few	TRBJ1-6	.	TGTGCCAGCAGTTACTCCGACAGAGTTCGACCCCTCCACTTT	CASSYSDRVRPLHF
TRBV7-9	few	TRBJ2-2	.	TGTGCCAGCAGCATCGGGGAGCTGTTTTTT	CASSIGELFF
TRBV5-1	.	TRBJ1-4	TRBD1	TGCGCCAGCAGCTCAAACCGGGACAGCAATGAAAAACTGTTTTTT	CASSSNRDSNEKLFF
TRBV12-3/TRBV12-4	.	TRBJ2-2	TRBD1	TGTGCCAGCAGCCTTGGGACAGAGGCCGGGGAGCTGTTTTTT	CASSLGTEAGELFF
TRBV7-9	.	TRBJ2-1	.	TGTGCCAGCAGCAACCGGGACACCCAAAGCAATGAGCAGTTCTTC	CASSNRDTQSNEQFF
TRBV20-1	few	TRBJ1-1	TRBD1	TGCAGTGCTACTATGACAGGGGGCTGGACTGAAGCTTTCTTT	CSATMTGGWTEAFF
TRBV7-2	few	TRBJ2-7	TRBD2	TGTGCCAGCAGCTTAGTCGGTAGCGGGGGCTACGAGCAGTACTTC	CASSLVGSGGYEQYF
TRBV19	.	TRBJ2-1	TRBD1	TGTGCCAGTACAGGCAGGGGGTACAATGAGCAGTTCTTC	CASTGRGYNEQFF
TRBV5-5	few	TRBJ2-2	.	TGTGCCAGCAGCTCGACTAGACAGAACACCGGGGAGCTGTTTTTT	CASSSTRQNTGELFF
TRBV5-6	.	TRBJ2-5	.	TGTGCCAGCAGCTACATGGCACAAGAGACCCAGTACTTC	CASSYMAQETQYF
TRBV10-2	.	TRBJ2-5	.	TGCGCCACTAAGGGTCAGGGAGAGACCCAGTACTTC	CATKGQGETQYF
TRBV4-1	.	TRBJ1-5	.	TGCGCCAGCAGCCAAACCGGGACCAGTAATCAGCCCCAGCATTTT	CASSQTGTSNQPQHF
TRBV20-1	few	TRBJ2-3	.	TGCAGTGCTAGACAGAACACAGATACGCAGTATTTT	CSARQNTDTQYF
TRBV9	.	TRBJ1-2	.	TGTGCCAGCAGTGTAGTGGGTTTTCCTAACTATGGCTACACCTTC	CASSVVGFPNYGYTF
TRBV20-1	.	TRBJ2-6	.	TGCAGTGTTAGGGGGGCCAAGGGGGCCAACGTCCTGACTTTC	CSVRGAKGANVLTF
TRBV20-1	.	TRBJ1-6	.	TGCAGTGCTAGAACCAGACGCTCCTATAATTCACCCCTCCACTTT	CSARTRRSYNSPLHF
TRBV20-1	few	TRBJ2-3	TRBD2	TGCAGTGCTGTAGCGGGGGGGCCAACAGATACGCAGTATTTT	CSAVAGGPTDTQYF
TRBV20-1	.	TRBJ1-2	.	TGCAGTGCTAGAGTAGTAGCTAACTATGGCTACACCTTC	CSARVVANYGYTF
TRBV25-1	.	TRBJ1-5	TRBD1	TGTGCCAGCGGGACAGGCGGGAGTCAGCCCCAGCATTTT	CASGTGGSQPQHF
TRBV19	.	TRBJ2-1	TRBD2	TGTGCCAGTAGTATGGGACTAGGTGAGCAGTTCTTC	CASSMGLGEQFF
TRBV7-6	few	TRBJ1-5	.	TGTGCCAGCAGTGATGGGGGGCTGGTCCAGCCCCAGCATTTT	CASSDGGLVQPQHF
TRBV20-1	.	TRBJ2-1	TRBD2	TGCAGTGCGCGGACTAGCGGGGGCTTCTCCTACAATGAGCAGTTCTTC	CSARTSGGFSYNEQFF
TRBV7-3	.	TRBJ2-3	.	TGTGCCAGCAGCGCGGGACAAACAACAGATACGCAGTATTTT	CASSAGQTTDTQYF
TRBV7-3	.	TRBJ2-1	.	TGTGCCAGCAGCCCGTACGGCGGTAATGAGCAGTTCTTC	CASSPYGGNEQFF
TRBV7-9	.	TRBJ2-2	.	TGTGCCAGCAGCTTAATTTCCCCCGGGGAGCTGTTTTTT	CASSLISPGELFF
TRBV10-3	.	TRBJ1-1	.	TGTGCCATCAGTGAGCGGAGTGAAGCTTTCTTT	CAISERSEAFF